Shown below are 2 T cell receptor beta chains from a single sample sequenced in a study of regulatory T cells in long-lasting Graves disease. Time point meaning: newly diagnosed GD, antithyroid drugs for less than 3 months. The TCR library was made from RNA extracted from PBMCs. The TCR beta library used iRepertoire HTBI primers with Arm-PCR amplification of CDR3. TCRdb recomputed calls from the multiplex PCR reads with MiXCR, one row per CDR3 protein. The sample has 400,000 to 650,000 distinct CDR3 sequences; about 16% are singletons. The same sample was also studied in work on T cells in Graves' hyperthyroidism and ophthalmopathy.

Specimen: peripheral blood mononuclear cells (PBMCs), collected at new diagnosis, from a patient treated with antithyroid drugs. All receptors derive from a woman aged 35-60 years with Graves disease.

The chain carries TRBV19 and TRBJ1-5; D possibly corresponds to TRBD1 (6 bases). V lost 8 bases, J lost 2 bases, and 19 bases lay in between. The CDR3 consists of 16 residues. Germline CDR1 LNHDA, CDR2 SQIVND (reference sequence). In DNA form, the CDR3 reads TGTGCCAGTTCCTCCGTGGGGGGCTGGGGCAATCAGCCCCAGCATTTT. Protein sequence: CASSSVGGWGNQPQHF.

This clonotype was seen a handful of times. This chain joins TRBV20-1 and TRBJ2-1; D is perhaps TRBD2 (6 bases). The V end lost 6 bases, the J end lost 0 bases, and 18 bases lay between the germline ends. Per germline, CDR1 DFQATT and CDR2 SNEGSKA (reference sequence). This CDR3 spans 16 amino acids. DNA of the CDR3: TGCAGTGCCCGAGGACTAATAGTGCACTCCTACAATGAGCAGTTCTTC. This encodes CSARGLIVHSYNEQFF.